One sample yielded the 14 T cell receptor beta chains listed below, sequenced in a study of blood T cell repertoires in COVID-19. Sequencing was performed with immunoSEQ multiplex PCR; in TCRdb, only in-frame clones are kept and a portion is missing. The sample holds around 86,000 clones; around 85% are singletons and the top ten take 12%. Sequencing was done on a sample of peripheral blood. The origin of the receptors is a human donor in a cohort sampled during active COVID-19.

V is TRBV11-2 and J is TRBJ2-3; unclear D gene. The CDR3 runs to 16 residues. Germline assignment: CDR1 SGHAT and CDR2 FQNNGV. V dropped 0 bases and J dropped 4 bases, with 14 bases sitting between them. The DNA of the CDR3 is TGTGCCAGCAGCTTAGATCGCGGCAGTCCCCCAGATACGCAGTATTTT. It encodes CASSLDRGSPPDTQYF.

The V and J genes are TRBV7-3 and TRBJ2-3; tentatively, D is TRBD2 (5 bases). Trimming left V 0 bases short and J 3 bases short, with 10 bases between. This CDR3 has 15 residues. The germline V gene has CDR1 SGHTA and CDR2 FQGTGA. The DNA for the CDR3 is TGTGCCAGCAGCTTAACCCTCGGGAAGACAGATACGCAGTATTTT. It yields the protein CASSLTLGKTDTQYF.

V usage is TRBV7-9 and J usage is TRBJ2-7; a weak D match, TRBD2 (7 bases). Germline CDR1 SEHNR, CDR2 FQNEAQ (reference sequence). CDR3 length: 13 amino acids. V lost 1 base and J lost 9, with 13 bases in between. CDR3 in amino acids: CASSLDGGPGQYF. The DNA for the CDR3 is TGTGCCAGCAGCTTAGACGGGGGGCCGGGGCAGTACTTC.

The chain employs TRBV6-5 and TRBJ1-6; 9 nucleotides line up with TRBD1. The CDR3 covers 16 residues. Per germline, CDR1 MNHEY and CDR2 SVGAGI. With V trimmed by 0 bases and J by 9 bases, 6 bases remained unmatched. CDR3 sequence: CASSYSMRQGGSPLHF. The CDR3 region has the DNA TGTGCCAGCAGTTACTCGATGAGACAGGGGGGTTCACCCCTCCACTTT.

The chain carries TRBV7-2 and TRBJ1-1; D perhaps matches TRBD1 (6 bases). CDR3 size: 14 residues. In germline, CDR1 is SGHTA, CDR2 FQGNSA. V was clipped by 5 bases and J by 6 bases, with 16 bases between them. This chain's CDR3 is CASSPAQGFSEAFF. In nucleotides, the CDR3 is TGTGCCAGCAGCCCGGCCCAGGGGTTTTCTGAAGCTTTCTTT.

The chain employs TRBV19 and TRBJ1-1, with TRBD1 matching 9 bases. This CDR3 has 15 amino acids. The J segment lost 0 bases and the V segment lost 7 bases, leaving 6 bases of the junction unmatched. Germline lookup yields CDR1 LNHDA and CDR2 SQIVND (reference sequence). The CDR3 nucleotides read TGTGCCAGTATTCGATGGGACAGGGTGAACACTGAAGCTTTCTTT. This gives the protein CASIRWDRVNTEAFF.

The J gene is TRBJ2-3, the V gene TRBV11-3; 9 nucleotides line up with TRBD1. Germline V gene lookup returns CDR1 SGHNT and CDR2 YENEEA. V was pared by 3 bases and J by 6 bases, with 13 bases of the junction left unmatched. The CDR3 covers 17 residues. CDR3: CASSFNPGQGASDTQYF. CDR3 in DNA: TGTGCCAGCAGCTTCAACCCGGGACAGGGCGCATCCGATACGCAGTATTTT.

V usage is TRBV10-3 and J usage is TRBJ2-1, with D unresolved. CDR3 size: 15 residues. V lost 0 bases, J lost 4 bases, and 10 bases lay in between. The germline V gene encodes CDR1 ENHRY and CDR2 SYGVKD. CDR3 in DNA: TGTGCCATCAGTGAGTCAGGAGACTTTTACAATGAGCAGTTCTTC. Protein: CAISESGDFYNEQFF.

The rearrangement uses TRBV6-5 and TRBJ2-1; 11 nucleotides match TRBD2. CDR1 is MNHEY and CDR2 is SVGAGI in the germline V gene. V gave up 6 bases and J gave up 4 bases; unmatched junction bases: 5. The length of the CDR3 is 15 residues. CDR3 protein: CASSLLAGVYNEQFF. In DNA, the CDR3 is TGTGCCAGCAGCCTACTAGCGGGGGTTTACAATGAGCAGTTCTTC.

Many counts were recorded for this clone. The chain links TRBV7-9 to TRBJ1-1; 10 positions agree with TRBD1. V shed 2 bases and J 0 bases; nucleotides not matched to a gene: 9. Germline values: CDR1 SEHNR, CDR2 FQNEAQ (reference sequence). The CDR3 is made up of 18 amino acids. CDR3 bases: TGTGCCAGCAGCTTAAGACAGGGGGCGCTTCTAATGAACACTGAAGCTTTCTTT. As protein: CASSLRQGALLMNTEAFF.

V gene TRBV12-5 combines with J gene TRBJ1-4; unclear D gene. Looked up from germline, CDR1 is LGHNT and CDR2 is FRNRAP. V was shortened by 1 base and J by 4 bases, with 19 bases between the two germline ends. CDR3 length equals 18 residues. This CDR3 is CASGLEKERELDNEKLFF. Written as DNA, the CDR3 is TGTGCTAGTGGTTTGGAAAAGGAACGGGAGTTGGATAATGAAAAACTGTTTTTT.

The table lists this clone with a few counts. This chain joins TRBV5-4 and TRBJ2-1; 10 bases are a match to TRBD1. The CDR3 length is 15 residues. The germline V gene has CDR1 SGHNT and CDR2 YYREEE (reference sequence). V was pared by 4 bases and J by 8 bases, with 9 bases of the junction left unmatched. The CDR3 loop is CASSDRGRHNDEQFF. The CDR3 DNA follows: TGTGCCAGCAGCGACAGGGGGCGGCACAATGATGAGCAGTTCTTC.

V and J are TRBV29-1 and TRBJ2-5, with TRBD2 matching 10 bases. Germline CDR1 and CDR2: SQVTM and ANQGSEA. The CDR3 is 14 residues long. V shed 3 bases and J 1 base; nucleotides not matched to a gene: 2. CDR3: CSVEERGGQETQYF. CDR3 sequence (DNA): TGCAGCGTTGAGGAGCGGGGGGGCCAAGAGACCCAGTACTTC.

The rearrangement joins TRBV7-9 to TRBJ1-1, with 8 positions matching TRBD1. This CDR3 has 12 residues. Trimming at V came to 3 bases and at J to 12 bases, leaving 6 bases not matched to a gene. Germline V gene data show CDR1 as SEHNR and CDR2 as FQNEAQ (reference sequence). The CDR3 region has the DNA TGTGCCAGCAGCTTGATGGACAGGGAGACTTTCTTT. This codes for CASSLMDRETFF.